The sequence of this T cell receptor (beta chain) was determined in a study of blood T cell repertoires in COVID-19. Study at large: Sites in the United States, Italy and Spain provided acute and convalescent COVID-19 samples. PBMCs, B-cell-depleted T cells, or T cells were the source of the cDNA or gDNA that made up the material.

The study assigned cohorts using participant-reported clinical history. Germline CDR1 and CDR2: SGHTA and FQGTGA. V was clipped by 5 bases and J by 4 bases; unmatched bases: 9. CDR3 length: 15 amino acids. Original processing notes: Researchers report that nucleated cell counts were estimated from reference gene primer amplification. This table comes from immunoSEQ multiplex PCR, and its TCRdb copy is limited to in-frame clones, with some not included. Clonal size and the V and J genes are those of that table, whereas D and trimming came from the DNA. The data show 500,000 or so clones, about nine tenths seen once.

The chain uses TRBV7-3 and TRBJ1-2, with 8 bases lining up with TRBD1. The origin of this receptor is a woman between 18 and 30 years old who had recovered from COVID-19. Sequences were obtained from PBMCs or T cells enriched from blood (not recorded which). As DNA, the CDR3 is TGTGCCAGCAGCCCTGAGGGGGGACAGGCCTATGGCTACACCTTC. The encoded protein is CASSPEGGQAYGYTF.